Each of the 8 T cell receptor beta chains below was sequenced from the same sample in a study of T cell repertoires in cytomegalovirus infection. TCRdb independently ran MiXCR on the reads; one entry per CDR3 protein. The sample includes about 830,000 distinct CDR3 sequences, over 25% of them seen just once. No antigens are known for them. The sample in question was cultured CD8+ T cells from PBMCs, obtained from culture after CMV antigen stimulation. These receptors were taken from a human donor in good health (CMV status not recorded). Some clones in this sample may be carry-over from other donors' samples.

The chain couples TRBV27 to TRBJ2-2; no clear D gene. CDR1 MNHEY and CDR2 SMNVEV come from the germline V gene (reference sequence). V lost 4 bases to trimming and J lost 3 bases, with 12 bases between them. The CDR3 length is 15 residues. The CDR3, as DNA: TGTGCCAGCAGTTCCCCCCCGACTGACACCGGGGAGCTGTTTTTT. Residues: CASSSPPTDTGELFF.

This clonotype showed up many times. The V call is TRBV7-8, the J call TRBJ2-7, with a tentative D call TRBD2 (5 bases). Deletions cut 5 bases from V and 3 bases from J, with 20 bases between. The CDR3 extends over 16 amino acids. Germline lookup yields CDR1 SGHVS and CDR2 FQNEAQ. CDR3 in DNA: TGTGCCAGCAGCCTTTCTATCGGGGAGCCAGACTACGAGCAGTACTTC. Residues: CASSLSIGEPDYEQYF.

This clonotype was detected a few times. The CDR3 nucleotides read TGTGCCAGCAGCCCCCCCCATGACACCGGGGAGCTGTTTTTT. It translates to CASSPPHDTGELFF. The rearrangement links TRBV7-8 to TRBJ2-2; D is uncertain. CDR3 size: 14 residues. Trimming removed 5 bases at V and 3 bases at J, with 10 bases between. From germline, CDR1 is SGHVS and CDR2 FQNEAQ.

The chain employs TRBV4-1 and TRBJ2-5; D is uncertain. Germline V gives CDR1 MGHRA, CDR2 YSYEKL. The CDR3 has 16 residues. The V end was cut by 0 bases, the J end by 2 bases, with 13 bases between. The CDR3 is CASSQDHFLNQETQYF. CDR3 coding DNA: TGCGCCAGCAGCCAAGATCACTTCCTAAATCAAGAGACCCAGTACTTC.

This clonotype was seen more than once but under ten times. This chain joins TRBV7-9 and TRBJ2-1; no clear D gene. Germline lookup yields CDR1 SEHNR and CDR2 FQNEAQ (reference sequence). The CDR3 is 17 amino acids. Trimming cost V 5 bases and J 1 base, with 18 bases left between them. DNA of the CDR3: TGTGCCAGCAGCCGAAATGTGGCCCTCAAGTCCTACAATGAGCAGTTCTTC. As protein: CASSRNVALKSYNEQFF.

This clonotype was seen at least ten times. The CDR3 here is CASSLISLHTDTQYF. DNA for the CDR3: TGTGCCAGCAGCTTAATCAGCCTACACACAGATACGCAGTATTTT. This sequence joins TRBV7-9 and TRBJ2-3; D is unresolved. V was clipped by 2 bases and J by 2 bases, with 11 bases between them. CDR1 and CDR2 (germline): SEHNR, FQNEAQ (reference sequence). This CDR3 contains 15 residues.

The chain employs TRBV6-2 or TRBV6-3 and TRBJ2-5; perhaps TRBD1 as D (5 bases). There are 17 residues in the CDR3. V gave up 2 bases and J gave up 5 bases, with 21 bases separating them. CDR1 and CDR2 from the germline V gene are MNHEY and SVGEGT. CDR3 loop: CASSYLSPGAGFETQYF. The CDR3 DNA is TGTGCCAGCAGTTACCTGTCTCCTGGGGCCGGATTCGAGACCCAGTACTTC.

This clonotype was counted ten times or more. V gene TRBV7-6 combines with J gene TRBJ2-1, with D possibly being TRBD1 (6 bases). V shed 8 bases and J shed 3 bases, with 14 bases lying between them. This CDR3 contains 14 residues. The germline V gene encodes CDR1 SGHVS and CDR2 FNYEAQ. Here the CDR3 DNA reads TGTGCCAGCGCCTCCGGACAGTACTACAATGAGCAGTTCTTC. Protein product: CASASGQYYNEQFF.